The text below deals with one T cell receptor beta chain. TCRdb's copy holds only in-frame clones and misses some; the assay was immunoSEQ multiplex PCR. The repertoire consists of around 12,000 clones, with about 33% occurring once and the leading ten covering less than 20%. These data originate in a study of radiation and T cells in renal cell carcinoma. Treatment given: 15 Gy SBRT to primary tumor, nephrectomy 4 weeks later. The CDR3 extends over 15 amino acids. With V trimmed by 2 bases and J by 6 bases, 8 bases remained unmatched. The germline V gene encodes CDR1 SGHRS and CDR2 YFSETQ. The receptor was derived from a man aged 55 to 70 with renal cell carcinoma. The chain uses TRBV5-1 and TRBJ2-1, with 7 bases that match TRBD2. Sequenced material: tumor tissue, taken from a patient whose treatment included radiotherapy and nephrectomy. CDR3 loop: CASSFDTSVGNEQFF. DNA for the CDR3: TGCGCCAGCAGCTTTGACACTAGCGTTGGCAATGAGCAGTTCTTC.